This TCR beta chain was recorded in a study of cytomegalovirus exposure and HLA in healthy donors (TCRdb year 2017). With regard to the full study: According to a later analysis, one platform produced both the 120 validation repertoires and the approximately 670 repertoires of the first cohort. To predict cytomegalovirus infection status, the study brought together high-throughput TCR immunosequencing, statistical association of individual TCRs with disease status, and machine learning. The aim of the study was to test whether cataloging public T cell receptors could identify signatures of past pathogen exposure. In addition to the first cohort of 650 to 800 subjects, a separate validation cohort of approximately 130 different subjects was used. The paper's findings and limits, for the study overall: The classifier was reported to diagnose cytomegalovirus status with high specificity and sensitivity in both the original and validation cohorts. In vitro tests confirmed that a few of the cytomegalovirus-associated TCR beta chains recognize cytomegalovirus antigens. In the study, approximately 160 TCR beta chains were listed as associated with cytomegalovirus. All 130 or so repertoires were used to score co-occurrence in the validation cohort in a later analysis, because that analysis had no HLA typing for the cohort. Across donors, most TCR sequences were observed very rarely, whereas some public TCRs were present in many individuals. In a later analysis, TCRs clustered in the first cohort were found to also tend to co-occur in the 110 or so validation repertoires, with 94% of cluster scores above 0. The authors suggested that the approach could potentially be generalized to other disease states and immunological phenotypes.

Library construction relied on the immunoSEQ multiplex PCR assay. The original pipeline was this. A statistical classification framework was built to diagnose cytomegalovirus status from the catalog of TCR beta chain sequences. In TCRdb, the immuneACCESS table is reduced to in-frame sequences with V and J assigned. These tables do not hold every clone; where another copy was compared, an unresolved V gene accounts for under half, and the others remain unexplained. From that table come the V and J calls and clone size; the DNA was used to work out D and trimming. The sample table records roughly 220,000 clones; around 90% of these occur just once. 1.1% of the sample belongs to the ten largest clones. Concerning this clone itself: It lacks a known antigen. No much larger clonotype is one base removed from it; base qualities were not supplied.

The germline V gene provides CDR1 MGHDK and CDR2 SYGVNS. From the cysteine up to the phenylalanine, the CDR3 has a length of 14 residues. Only the CDR3 DNA stays, 42 bases, in frame from base 1. V is clipped by 2 bases and J by 1 base, and the sequence between their germline boundaries is 6 bases long. The donors were included in the validation cohort of some 120 subjects, a group kept apart from the approximately 670-subject first cohort. This chain joins TRBV25-1 to TRBJ2-1; the D gene is unclear. This TCR came from a woman aged 18-30 years in good health and CMV-seronegative. The source material was PBMCs. The CDR3 in this case is CASSEGQSYNEQFF. The DNA reads as follows: TGTGCCAGCAGTGAAGGGCAGTCCTACAATGAGCAGTTCTTC.